This paragraph reports one T cell receptor (beta chain). The target antigen is unknown. These data are taken from a study of persistence of HIV-infected CD4 T cells. This nonspecific control used anti-CD3/anti-CD28 bead stimulation of CD4+ T cells. CD4+ T cells upregulating both CD40 ligand and CD69 were sorted as responding cells. CDR1 is MDHEN, CDR2 SYDVKM, per germline. The length of the CDR3 is 14 residues. V lost 6 bases and J 1 base, leaving 10 bases between the germline ends. The libraries were made with immunoSEQ version 4 in survey mode. Produced via immunoSEQ multiplex PCR; TCRdb's table is partial and in-frame only. The table lists 40,000 or so clones, approximately 88% of them singletons.

The V call is TRBV28, the J call TRBJ1-5; D is perhaps TRBD1 (5 bases). This TCR was recovered from an adult man with HIV who was CMV-seropositive. The sample here was CD4+ T cells sorted from PBMCs after roughly 19-hour stimulation, taken from a patient who received antiretroviral therapy. The DNA for the CDR3 is TGTGCCAGCAGCCCAGGGAACAGCAATCAGCCCCAGCATTTT. Its translation is CASSPGNSNQPQHF.